The next 7 T cell receptor beta chains were all read from a single sample in a study of blood T cell repertoires in COVID-19. The repertoire was sequenced with immunoSEQ multiplex PCR; TCRdb's copy has only in-frame clones and lacks some. The sample lists a few hundred thousand clones, about four fifths occurring once. Sequences were obtained from peripheral blood. These receptors all stem from a woman aged 18-29 years with acute or convalescent COVID-19.

CDR3 DNA: TGTGCCAGCAGCCGTAAGAAAGCAGGTTGGCAGACATATCAGCCCCAGCATTTT. Its protein is CASSRKKAGWQTYQPQHF. This chain joins TRBV7-2 and TRBJ1-5; no clear D. This CDR3 spans 18 amino acids. Germline V gene sequence: CDR1 SGHTA, CDR2 FQGNSA. V gave up 5 bases and J gave up 5 bases, with 25 bases separating them.

The chain couples TRBV2 to TRBJ1-5, with D possibly matching TRBD1 (5 bases). This CDR3 region has 15 residues. CDR1 SNHLY and CDR2 FYNNEI come from the germline V gene. With 5 bases removed from V and 5 bases from J, the gap between germline ends came to 16 bases. This CDR3 is CASSLSRAEYQPQHF. CDR3 nucleotide sequence: TGTGCCAGCAGTTTATCCAGGGCAGAGTATCAGCCCCAGCATTTT.

V and J are TRBV5-1 and TRBJ1-1; 8 bases agree with TRBD1. V was pared by 0 bases and J by 5 bases, with 9 bases of the junction left unmatched. The CDR3 length is 16 residues. CDR1 is SGHRS and CDR2 is YFSETQ in the germline V gene. This chain's CDR3 is CASSLGRTGRETEAFF. The CDR3 region has the DNA TGCGCCAGCAGCTTGGGAAGGACAGGGAGAGAGACTGAAGCTTTCTTT.

The rearrangement links TRBV4-1 to TRBJ2-7, with 7 bases lining up with TRBD2. The germline gives CDR1 MGHRA, CDR2 YSYEKL. This CDR3 is built from 16 residues. After removal of 0 bases from V and 2 bases from J, the junction contained 7 bases not matched to a gene. The CDR3: CASSQDGGEMTYEQYF. CDR3 nucleotide sequence: TGCGCCAGCAGCCAAGATGGGGGGGAGATGACCTACGAGCAGTACTTC.

This clone showed up just a few times. The chain links TRBV18 to TRBJ2-7; possibly TRBD1 for D (6 bases). Germline values: CDR1 KGHSH, CDR2 LQKENI. The CDR3 is 15 amino acids. V lost 4 bases and J 0 bases, leaving 13 bases between the germline ends. Written as DNA, the CDR3 is TGTGCCAGCTCACGGGGCAGGGGTAGCTCCTACGAGCAGTACTTC. Its protein is CASSRGRGSSYEQYF.

The rearrangement uses TRBV7-9 and TRBJ2-4; 14 nucleotides align to TRBD2. V was pared by 5 bases and J by 3 bases, with 6 bases of the junction left unmatched. The length of the CDR3 is 17 residues. CDR1 is SEHNR and CDR2 is FQNEAQ in the germline V gene (reference sequence). CDR3 region: CASSHGLAGGIKNIQYF. The CDR3 nucleotides are TGTGCCAGCAGCCACGGACTAGCGGGAGGAATCAAAAACATTCAGTACTTC.

This rearrangement joins TRBV29-1 to TRBJ2-7, with D maybe TRBD1 (6 bases). This CDR3 region has 13 residues. The ends were cut back, 6 bases at V and 2 bases at J, with 14 bases in the middle. Germline CDR1 and CDR2: SQVTM and ANQGSEA. CDR3 sequence: CSVAPGQAYEQYF. The CDR3 DNA reads TGCAGCGTAGCCCCGGGACAAGCCTACGAGCAGTACTTC.